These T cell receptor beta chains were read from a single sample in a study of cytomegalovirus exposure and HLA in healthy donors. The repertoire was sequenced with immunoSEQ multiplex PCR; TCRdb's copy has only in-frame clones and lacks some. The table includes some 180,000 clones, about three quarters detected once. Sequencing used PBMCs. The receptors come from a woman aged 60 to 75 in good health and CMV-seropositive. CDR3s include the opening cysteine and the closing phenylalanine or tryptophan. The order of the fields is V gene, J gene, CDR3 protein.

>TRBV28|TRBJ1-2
CASSSPQGPLYGYTF
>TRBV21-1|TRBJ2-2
CASSKTGTSGRANTGELFF
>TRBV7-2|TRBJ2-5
CASSLRRGSETQYF
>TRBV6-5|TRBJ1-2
CASSYSNPAIGGYTF
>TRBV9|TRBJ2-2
CASSVATAGELFF
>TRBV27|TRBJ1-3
CASMGPGGNTIYF
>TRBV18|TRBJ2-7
CASSPGGSNEQYF
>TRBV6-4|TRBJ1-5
CASSDREGQPQHF
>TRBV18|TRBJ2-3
CASSPLAGGTTDTQYF
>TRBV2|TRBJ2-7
CASSRRQGTSEQYF
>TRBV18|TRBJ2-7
CASSPQEQGYEQYF
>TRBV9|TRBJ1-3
CASSVPTTGFGNTIYF
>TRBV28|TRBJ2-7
CAISGLVYEQYF
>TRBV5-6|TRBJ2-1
CASSFTGGNYEQFF
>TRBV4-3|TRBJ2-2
CASSQVASGGANTGELFF
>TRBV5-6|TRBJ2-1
CASSFMWTGQFF
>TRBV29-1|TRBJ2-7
CSVAGGSRDEQYF
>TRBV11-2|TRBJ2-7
CASVSASGAYEQYF
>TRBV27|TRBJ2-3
CASSSLRVTDTQYF
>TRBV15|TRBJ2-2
CATSRNRGAVGELFF
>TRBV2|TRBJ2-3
CASSPGQKSTDTQYF
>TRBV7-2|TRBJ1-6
CASSLGLLGQGDSPLHF
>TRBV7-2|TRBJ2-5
CASSLALAGGGETQYF
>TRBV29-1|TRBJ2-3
CSVEGVRGSSTDTQYF
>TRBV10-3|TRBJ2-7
CAISEAVRFEQYF
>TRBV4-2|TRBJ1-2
CASSQGAQGNGYTF
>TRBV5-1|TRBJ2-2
CASSLTALTSTGELFF
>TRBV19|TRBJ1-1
CASISDRGLVAFF
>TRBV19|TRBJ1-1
CASKRGMNTEAFF
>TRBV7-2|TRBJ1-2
CASSLGTVFGYGYTF
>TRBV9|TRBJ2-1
CASSVGAYYNEQFF
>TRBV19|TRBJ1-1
CASSIPGETEAFF
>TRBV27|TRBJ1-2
CASRSGTGGGYTF
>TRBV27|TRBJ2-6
CASSFLTGGAGGANVLTF
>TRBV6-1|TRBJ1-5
CASSAESNQPQHF
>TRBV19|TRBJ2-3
CASSISALNTDTQYF
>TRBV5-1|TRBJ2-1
CASSYPQGRLRNEQFF
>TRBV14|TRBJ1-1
CASSQDIGARTEAFF
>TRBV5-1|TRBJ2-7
CASSLNAGTSGYEQYF
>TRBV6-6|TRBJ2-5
CASRTEGGRETQYF
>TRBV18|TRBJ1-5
CASSPTSGQPQHF
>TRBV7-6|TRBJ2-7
CASSLAEDYEQYF
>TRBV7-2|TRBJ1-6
CASSSRGSPLHF
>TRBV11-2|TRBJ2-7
CASSSRGPGGEQYF
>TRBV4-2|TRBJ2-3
CASSQGGTGSSDTQYF
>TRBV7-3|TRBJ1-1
CASSLRSGEAFF
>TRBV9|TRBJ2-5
CASSVVAGGRYETQYF
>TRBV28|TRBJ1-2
CASSTFQGGYGGYTF
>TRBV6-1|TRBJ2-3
CASRGTGFGDTQYF
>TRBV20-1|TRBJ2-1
CSAIDNEQFF
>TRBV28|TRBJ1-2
CASSVPRVGGYTF
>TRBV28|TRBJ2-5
CASSLSGTQQYF
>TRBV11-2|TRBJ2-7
CASIISGKVYEQYF